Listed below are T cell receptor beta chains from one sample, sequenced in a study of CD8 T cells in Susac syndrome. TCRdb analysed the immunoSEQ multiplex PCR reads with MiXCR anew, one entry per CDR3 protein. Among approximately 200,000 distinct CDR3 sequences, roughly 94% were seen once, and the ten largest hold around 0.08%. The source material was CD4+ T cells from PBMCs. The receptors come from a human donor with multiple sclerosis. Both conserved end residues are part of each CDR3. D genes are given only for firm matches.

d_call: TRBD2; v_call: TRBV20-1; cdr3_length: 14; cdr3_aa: CSAYRDYALNEQFF
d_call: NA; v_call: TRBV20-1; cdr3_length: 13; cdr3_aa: CSARGAGHGELFF
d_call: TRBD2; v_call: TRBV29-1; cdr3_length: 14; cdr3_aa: CSVEAWRGRNTQYF
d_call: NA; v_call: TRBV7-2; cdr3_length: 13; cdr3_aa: CASSLGSEFHQYF
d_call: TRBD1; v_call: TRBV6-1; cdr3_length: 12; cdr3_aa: CASRTGEDTIYF
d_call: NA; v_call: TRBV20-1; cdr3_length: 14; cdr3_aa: CSASRPRGDTEAFF
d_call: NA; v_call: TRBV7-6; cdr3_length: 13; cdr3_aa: CASSLGGNYGYTF
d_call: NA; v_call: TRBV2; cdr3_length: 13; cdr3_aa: CASSTYRDAEQYF
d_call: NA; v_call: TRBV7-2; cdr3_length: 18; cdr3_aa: CASSLSGGGLSSYNEQFF
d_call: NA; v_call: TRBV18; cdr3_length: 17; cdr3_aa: CASSPPSGASSSYEQYF
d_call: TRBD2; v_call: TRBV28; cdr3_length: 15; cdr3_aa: CASSSPIAGTETQYF
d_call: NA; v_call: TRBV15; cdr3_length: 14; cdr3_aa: CATSDLYTGREQYF
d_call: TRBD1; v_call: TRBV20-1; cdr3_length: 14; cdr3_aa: CSAASDRGGTEAFF
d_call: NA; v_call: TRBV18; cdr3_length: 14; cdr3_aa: CASSPVRSSYEQYF
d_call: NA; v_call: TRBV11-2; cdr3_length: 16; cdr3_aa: CASGLLRGTGANVLTF
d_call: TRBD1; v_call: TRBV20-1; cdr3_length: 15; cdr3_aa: CSASLLQGERNEQYF
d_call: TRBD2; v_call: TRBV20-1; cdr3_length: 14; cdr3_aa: CSARTSGNYYEQYF
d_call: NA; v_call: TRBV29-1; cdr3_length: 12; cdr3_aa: CSVGGGTYGYTF
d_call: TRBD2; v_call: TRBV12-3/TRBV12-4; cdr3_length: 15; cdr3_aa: CASIPTSVGGETQYF
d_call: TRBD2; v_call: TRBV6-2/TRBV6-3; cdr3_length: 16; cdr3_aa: CASNSPGTSVTDTQYF
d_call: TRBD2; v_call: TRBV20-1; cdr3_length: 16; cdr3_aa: CSATPLVAGITDTQYF
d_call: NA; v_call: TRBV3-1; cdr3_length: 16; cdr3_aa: CASSQSSGYRNTEAFF
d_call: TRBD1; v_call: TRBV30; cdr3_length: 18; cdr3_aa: CAWSPSDRGLRANSPLHF
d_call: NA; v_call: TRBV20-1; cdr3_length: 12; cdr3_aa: CSARLLRAEAFF
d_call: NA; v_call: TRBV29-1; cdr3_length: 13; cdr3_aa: CSAALAPADTQYF
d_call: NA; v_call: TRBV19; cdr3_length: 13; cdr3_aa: CASSMRDDTEAFF
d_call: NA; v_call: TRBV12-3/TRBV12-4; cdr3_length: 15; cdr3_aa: CASTPDGKENSPLHF
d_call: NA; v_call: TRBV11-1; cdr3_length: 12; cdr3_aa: CASSPNTGELFF
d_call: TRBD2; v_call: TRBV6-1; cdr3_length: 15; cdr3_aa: CASSRTSGGNNEQFF
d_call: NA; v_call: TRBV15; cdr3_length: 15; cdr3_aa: CATSREGRGTDTQYF
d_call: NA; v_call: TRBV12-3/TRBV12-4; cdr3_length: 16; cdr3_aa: CASSRPGRAGFDGYTF
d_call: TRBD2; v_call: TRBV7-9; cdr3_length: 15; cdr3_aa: CASSLASGPYNEQFF
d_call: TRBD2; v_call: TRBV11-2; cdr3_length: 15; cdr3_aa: CASSFTSGAQETQYF
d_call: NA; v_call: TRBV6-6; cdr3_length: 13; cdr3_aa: CASSYAGGKTQYF
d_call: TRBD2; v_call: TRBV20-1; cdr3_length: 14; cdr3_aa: CSARGGSGANVLTF
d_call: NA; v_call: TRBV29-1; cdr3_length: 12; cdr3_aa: CSVVRLTYGYTF
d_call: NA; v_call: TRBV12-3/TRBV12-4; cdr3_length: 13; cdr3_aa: CASSSQGRTTQYF
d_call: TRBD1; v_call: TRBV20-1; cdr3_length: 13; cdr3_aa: CSALTGGVTEAFF
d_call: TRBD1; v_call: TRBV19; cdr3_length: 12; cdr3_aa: CASKEGQGEAFF
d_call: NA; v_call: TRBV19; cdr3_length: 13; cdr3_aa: CASSIDRNYGYTF
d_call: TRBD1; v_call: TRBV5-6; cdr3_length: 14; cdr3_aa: CASSSLDRVYEQYF
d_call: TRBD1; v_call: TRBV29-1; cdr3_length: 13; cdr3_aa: CSGGTGGGETQYF
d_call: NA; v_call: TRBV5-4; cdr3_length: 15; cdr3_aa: CASSLWGSSYNEQFF